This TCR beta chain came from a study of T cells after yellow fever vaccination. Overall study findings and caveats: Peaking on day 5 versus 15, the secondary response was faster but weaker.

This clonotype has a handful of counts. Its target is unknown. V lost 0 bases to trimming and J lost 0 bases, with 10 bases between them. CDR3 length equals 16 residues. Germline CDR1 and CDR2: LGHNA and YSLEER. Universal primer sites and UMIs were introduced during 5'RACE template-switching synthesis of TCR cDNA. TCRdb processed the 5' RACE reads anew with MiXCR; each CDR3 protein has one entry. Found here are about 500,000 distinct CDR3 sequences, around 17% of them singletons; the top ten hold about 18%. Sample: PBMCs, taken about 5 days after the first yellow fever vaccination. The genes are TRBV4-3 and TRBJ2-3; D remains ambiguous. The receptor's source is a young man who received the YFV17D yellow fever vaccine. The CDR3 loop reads CASSQEPTTSTDTQYF. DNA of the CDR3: TGCGCCAGCAGCCAAGAGCCCACCACTAGCACAGATACGCAGTATTTT.